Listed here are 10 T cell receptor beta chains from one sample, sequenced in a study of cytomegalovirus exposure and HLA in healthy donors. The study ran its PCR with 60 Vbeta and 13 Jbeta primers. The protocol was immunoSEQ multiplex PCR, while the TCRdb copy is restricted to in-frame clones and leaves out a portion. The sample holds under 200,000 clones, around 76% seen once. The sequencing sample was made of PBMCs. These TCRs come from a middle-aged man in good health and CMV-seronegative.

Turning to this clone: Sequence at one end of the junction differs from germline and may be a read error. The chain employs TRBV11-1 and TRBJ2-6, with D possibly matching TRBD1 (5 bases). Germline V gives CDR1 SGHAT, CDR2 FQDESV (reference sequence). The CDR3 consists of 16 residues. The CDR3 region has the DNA TGTGCCAGCAGCAAAACTCAGTCCTCTGGGGCCAACGGCCTGACTTTC. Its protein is CASSKTQSSGANGLTF. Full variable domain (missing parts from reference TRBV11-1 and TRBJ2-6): EAEVAQSPRYKITEKSQAVAFWCDPISGHATLYWYRQILGQGPELLVQFQDESVVDDSQLPKDRFSAERLKGVDSTLKIQPAELGDSAMYLCASSKTQSSGANGLTFGAGSRLTVL.

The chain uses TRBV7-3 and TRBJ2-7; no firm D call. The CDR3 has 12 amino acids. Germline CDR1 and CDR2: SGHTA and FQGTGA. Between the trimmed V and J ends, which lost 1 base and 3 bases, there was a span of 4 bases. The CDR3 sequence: CASSLNGYEQYF. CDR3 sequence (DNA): TGTGCCAGCAGCTTAAACGGCTACGAGCAGTACTTC.

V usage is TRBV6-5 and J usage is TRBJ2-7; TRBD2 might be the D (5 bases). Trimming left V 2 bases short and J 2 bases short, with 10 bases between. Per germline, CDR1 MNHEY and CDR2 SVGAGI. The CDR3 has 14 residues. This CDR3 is CASSYEGKTYEQYF. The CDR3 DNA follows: TGTGCCAGCAGTTACGAGGGTAAGACCTACGAGCAGTACTTC.

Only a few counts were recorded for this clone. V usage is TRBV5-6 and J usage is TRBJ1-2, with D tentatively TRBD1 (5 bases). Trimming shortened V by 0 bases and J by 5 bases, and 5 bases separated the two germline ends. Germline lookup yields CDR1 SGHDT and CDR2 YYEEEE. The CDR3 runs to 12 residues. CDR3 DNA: TGTGCCAGCAGCTTGGCAGGGTATGGCTACACCTTC. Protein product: CASSLAGYGYTF.

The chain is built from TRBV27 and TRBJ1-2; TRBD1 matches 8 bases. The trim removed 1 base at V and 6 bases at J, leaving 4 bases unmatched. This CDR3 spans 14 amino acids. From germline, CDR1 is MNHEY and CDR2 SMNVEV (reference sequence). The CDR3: CASSLYTGGHGYTF. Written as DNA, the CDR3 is TGTGCCAGCAGTTTATATACAGGGGGACATGGCTACACCTTC.

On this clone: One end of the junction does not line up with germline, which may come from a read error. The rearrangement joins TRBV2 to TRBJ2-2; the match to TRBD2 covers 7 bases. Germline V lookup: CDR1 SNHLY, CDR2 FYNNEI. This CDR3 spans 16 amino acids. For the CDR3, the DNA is TGTGCCAGCAGTGAAGAGGGCGGGAGACGCACCGGGGAGCCGTTTTTT. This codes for CASSEEGGRRTGEPFF.

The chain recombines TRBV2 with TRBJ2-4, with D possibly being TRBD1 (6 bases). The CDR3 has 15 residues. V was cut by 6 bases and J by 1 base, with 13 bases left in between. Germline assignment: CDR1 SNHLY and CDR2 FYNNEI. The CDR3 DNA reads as TGTGCCAGCAGATCACAGGGTTCGGCCAAAAACATTCAGTACTTC. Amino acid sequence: CASRSQGSAKNIQYF.

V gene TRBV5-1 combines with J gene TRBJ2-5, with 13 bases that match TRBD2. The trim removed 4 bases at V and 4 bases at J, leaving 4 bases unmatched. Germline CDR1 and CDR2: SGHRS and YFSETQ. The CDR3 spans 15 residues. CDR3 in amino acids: CASSPTSGRGETQYF. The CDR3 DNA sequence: TGCGCCAGCAGCCCTACTAGCGGGAGGGGAGAGACCCAGTACTTC.

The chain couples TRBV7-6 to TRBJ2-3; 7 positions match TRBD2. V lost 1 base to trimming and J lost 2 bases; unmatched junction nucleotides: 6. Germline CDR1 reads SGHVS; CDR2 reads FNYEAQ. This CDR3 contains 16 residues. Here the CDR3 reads CASSLVGGTLTDTQYF. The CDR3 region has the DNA TGTGCCAGCAGCTTAGTGGGGGGGACCCTCACAGATACGCAGTATTTT. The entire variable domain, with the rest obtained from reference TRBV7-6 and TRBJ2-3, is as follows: GAGVSQSPRYKVTKRGQDVALRCDPISGHVSLYWYRQALGQGPEFLTYFNYEAQQDKSGLPNDRFSAERPEGSISTLTIQRTEQRDSAMYRCASSLVGGTLTDTQYFGPGTRLTVL.

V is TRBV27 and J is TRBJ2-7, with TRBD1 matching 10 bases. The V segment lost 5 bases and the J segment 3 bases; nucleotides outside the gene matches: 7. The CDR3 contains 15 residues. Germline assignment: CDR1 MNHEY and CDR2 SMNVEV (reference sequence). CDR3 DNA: TGTGCCAGCAGTCCGAGACAGGGGGCCATCTACGAGCAGTACTTC. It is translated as CASSPRQGAIYEQYF.